This TCR beta chain was sequenced for a study of cytotoxic CD8 clonotypes in ibrutinib-treated CLL. Study observations and caveats: Relative to age-matched healthy donors, clonality at baseline was higher, and it tracked circulating CD8+ T-cell counts.

Target depth was 1 in 200,000 to 1 in 1 million T cells, about 10x per clonotype. TCRdb's table, derived via immunoSEQ multiplex PCR, lists solely in-frame clones and lacks some. The repertoire holds approximately 340,000 clones, with roughly two thirds as singletons. Notes on this clone: Its target is unknown.

CDR1 is MGHDK, CDR2 SYGVNS, per germline. The CDR3 runs to 13 residues. V was shortened by 3 bases and J by 0 bases, with 3 bases between the two germline ends. Sequenced here: PBMCs, sampled after 36 months of ibrutinib treatment. The source of this sequence is a human donor with chronic lymphocytic leukemia. V and J are TRBV25-1 and TRBJ1-5; D remains unclear. Here the CDR3 reads CASSDYSNQPQHF. The CDR3 DNA sequence: TGTGCCAGCAGTGACTATAGCAATCAGCCCCAGCATTTT.